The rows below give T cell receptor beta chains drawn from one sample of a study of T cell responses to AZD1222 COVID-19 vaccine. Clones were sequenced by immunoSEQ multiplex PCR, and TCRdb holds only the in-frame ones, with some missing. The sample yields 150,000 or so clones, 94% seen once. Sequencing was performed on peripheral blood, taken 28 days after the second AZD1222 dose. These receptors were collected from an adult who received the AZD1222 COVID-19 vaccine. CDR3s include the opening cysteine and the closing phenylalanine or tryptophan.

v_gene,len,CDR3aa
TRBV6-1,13,CASSEGLANEQFF
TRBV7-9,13,CASSSGGLAPEFF
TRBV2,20,CASSDGPGTGGGSYNSPLHF
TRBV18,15,CASSPPPGYGAEAFF
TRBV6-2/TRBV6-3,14,CASSHPGTGYEQYF
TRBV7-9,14,CASSPSGDSYEQYF
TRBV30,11,CAWRSSYEQYF
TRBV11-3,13,CASPPNRDYEQYF
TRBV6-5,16,CASSYSGGAENTEAFF
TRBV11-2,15,CASSKTGDSGNTIYF
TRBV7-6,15,CASSPRQGVDYGYTF